What follows describes a single T cell receptor beta chain. What it binds is unknown. Per the germline V gene, CDR1 is MNHEY and CDR2 is SMNVEV (reference sequence). This CDR3 region has 14 residues. The V gene lost 2 bases and the J gene lost 4 bases, with 9 bases spanning the gap. Here immunoSEQ multiplex PCR was the method, and the copy in TCRdb shows in-frame clones only, minus some. The sample holds 70,000 to 80,000 clones, around 89% seen once. This sample is drawn from a study of T cells in localized non-small cell lung cancer. Study observations and caveats: Uninvolved adjacent lung showed higher T cell clonality than tumor. Adjacent lung exhibited a median of around 60 among the 100 most abundant tumor clones.

The V call is TRBV27, the J call TRBJ1-3, with D tentatively TRBD1 (6 bases). The origin of this receptor is a woman aged 35 to 70 with stage I squamous cell lung carcinoma. This specimen was peripheral blood, taken before any cancer treatment. The CDR3 is CASSLGGWGNTIYF. The CDR3, as DNA: TGTGCCAGCAGTTTAGGGGGCTGGGGAAACACCATATATTTT.